This record looks at one T cell receptor beta chain sequence and its context. The target antigen is unknown. The sample belongs to a study of T cell responses to AZD1222 COVID-19 vaccine. The study, taken as a whole, reports: Donors, mostly white British, included more females; clonal diversity was possibly underestimated. An increase in Spike-specific TCR breadth and depth was observed after two AZD1222 doses. Nearly half of the spike-specific TCRs reportedly recognize variant regions that carry no mutations.

The protocol was immunoSEQ multiplex PCR, while the TCRdb copy is restricted to in-frame clones and leaves out a portion. The data hold 75,000 to 90,000 clones, with 75% to 90% observed a single time. The study pooled second doses at about 4 or about 12 weeks. Germline loops: CDR1 MNHNY, CDR2 SVGAGI (reference sequence). CDR3 length: 14 amino acids. V was trimmed by 0 bases and J by 0 bases, leaving 4 bases between them. The chain recombines TRBV6-6 with TRBJ2-3; D is undetermined. The sequencing used peripheral blood, collected 28 days after the second AZD1222 dose. This clonotype was sampled from an adult who received the AZD1222 COVID-19 vaccine. The CDR3 DNA reads TGTGCCAGCAGTTACTCGGGCAGCACAGATACGCAGTATTTT. Amino acids: CASSYSGSTDTQYF.